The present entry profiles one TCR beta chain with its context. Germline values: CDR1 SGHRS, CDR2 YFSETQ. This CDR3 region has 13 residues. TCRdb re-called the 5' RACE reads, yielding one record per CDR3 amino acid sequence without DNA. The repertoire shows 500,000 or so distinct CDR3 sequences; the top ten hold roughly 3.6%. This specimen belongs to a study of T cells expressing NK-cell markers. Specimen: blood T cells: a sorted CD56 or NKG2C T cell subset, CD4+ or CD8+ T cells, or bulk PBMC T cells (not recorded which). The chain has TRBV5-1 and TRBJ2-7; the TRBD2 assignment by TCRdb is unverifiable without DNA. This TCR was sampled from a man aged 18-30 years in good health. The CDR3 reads CASSTGEGYEQYF.